One sample yielded the 11 T cell receptor beta chains listed below, sequenced in a study of shared T cell receptors in the human thymus. Repertoires were generated with immunoSEQ multiplex PCR, while TCRdb's copy carries only in-frame clones and drops some. The sample has 500,000 to 850,000 clones, about 90% seen once. These data also featured in a second study, about human thymus T cells.

The source material was thymocytes. The receptor source for this set is a boy in the first two years of life with a congenital heart defect.

This clone turned up a few times. Other DNA sequences in this sample translate to the same CDR3. J is TRBJ1-5 and V is TRBV6-6; D is perhaps TRBD1 (5 bases). V lost 0 bases and J lost 2, with 8 bases in between. This CDR3 has 15 residues. Germline CDR1 is MNHNY and CDR2 is SVGAGI (reference sequence). The CDR3 region has the DNA TGTGCCAGCAGTTACTCGGGAGGGGGCAATCAGCCCCAGCATTTT. It is translated as CASSYSGGGNQPQHF.

J is TRBJ1-4 and V is TRBV27; possibly TRBD1 for D (5 bases). V lost 7 bases, J lost 3 bases, and 12 bases lay in between. CDR3 length: 14 amino acids. The germline gives CDR1 MNHEY, CDR2 SMNVEV (reference sequence). The CDR3, as DNA: TGTGCCAGCAAGGAGGGGCTAGCTAATGAAAAACTGTTTTTT. Translated, it gives CASKEGLANEKLFF.

The chain recombines TRBV27 with TRBJ2-1; 7 bases align to TRBD1. CDR3 size: 16 residues. Trimming removed 3 bases from V and 2 bases from J; junction bases left unmatched: 7. Germline V gene sequence: CDR1 MNHEY, CDR2 SMNVEV (reference sequence). In DNA, the CDR3 is TGTGCCAGCAGTTTCCATACTGGGACAGCCTACAATGAGCAGTTCTTC. This sequence encodes CASSFHTGTAYNEQFF.

The gene calls are TRBV30 and TRBJ1-1, with D unclear. With 2 bases removed from V and 4 bases from J, the gap between germline ends came to 14 bases. Germline values: CDR1 GTSNPN, CDR2 SVGIG (reference sequence). This CDR3 comprises 14 residues. The CDR3 DNA reads as TGTGCCTGGAGTCTCCATGTTGGGAGCACTGAAGCTTTCTTT. It translates to CAWSLHVGSTEAFF.

V gene TRBV19 combines with J gene TRBJ1-1; no clear D. Trimming took off 5 bases at V and 0 bases at J, with 13 bases between the two ends. The CDR3 is 15 residues long. Germline V gene lookup returns CDR1 LNHDA and CDR2 SQIVND (reference sequence). CDR3 protein: CASSSIPVVNTEAFF. The CDR3 DNA reads as TGTGCCAGTAGTTCAATACCGGTTGTGAACACTGAAGCTTTCTTT.

Concerning this clone: The same CDR3 can be traced to other DNA sequences in this sample. The J gene is TRBJ1-5, the V gene TRBV28; TRBD1 aligns across 8 bases. CDR3 size: 14 residues. The ends lost 5 bases at V and 4 bases at J; junction bases unmatched: 4. CDR1 is MDHEN, CDR2 SYDVKM, per germline. The CDR3 coding sequence is TGTGCCAGCAGTAGAGACAGGGGAAATCAGCCCCAGCATTTT. Residues: CASSRDRGNQPQHF.

The genes are TRBV28 and TRBJ2-7; TRBD1 aligns across 7 bases. J gave up 4 bases and V 2 bases, and 17 bases lay outside the gene matches. The CDR3 is 18 amino acids. From germline, CDR1 is MDHEN and CDR2 SYDVKM. CDR3: CASSLIGVSGQDTYEQYF. The CDR3 bases are TGTGCCAGCAGTTTAATAGGTGTTTCTGGACAGGACACTTACGAGCAGTACTTC.

This rearrangement joins TRBV19 to TRBJ1-4; 7 nucleotides match TRBD1. Germline V CDR1 and CDR2: LNHDA, SQIVND (reference sequence). After removal of 7 bases from V and 0 bases from J, the junction contained 11 bases not matched to a gene. The CDR3 is 17 residues long. The CDR3 coding sequence is TGTGCCAGTACCCAACAGGGGCGACGATCAACTAATGAAAAACTGTTTTTT. Protein: CASTQQGRRSTNEKLFF.

This sequence joins TRBV20-1 and TRBJ2-5; D unclear. The length of the CDR3 is 11 residues. Germline CDR1 reads DFQATT; CDR2 reads SNEGSKA (reference sequence). Trimming removed 7 bases from V and 3 bases from J, with 9 bases in between. In nucleotides, the CDR3 is TGCAGTGTACCACAAAAAGAGACCCAGTACTTC. It specifies CSVPQKETQYF.

The chain recombines TRBV14 with TRBJ2-2; TRBD2 is a possible D gene (5 bases). The CDR3 consists of 15 residues. Germline loops: CDR1 SGHDN, CDR2 FVKESK. Trimming shortened V by 2 bases and J by 3 bases, and 10 bases separated the two germline ends. This chain's CDR3 is CASSQNQLDTGELFF. The CDR3 coding sequence is TGTGCCAGCAGCCAAAACCAACTAGACACCGGGGAGCTGTTTTTT.

V usage is TRBV28 and J usage is TRBJ2-7; TRBD1 aligns across 7 bases. CDR1 MDHEN and CDR2 SYDVKM come from the germline V gene. J gave up 2 bases and V 1 base, and 11 bases lay outside the gene matches. The CDR3 consists of 17 residues. CDR3 residues: CASSLYSPGQLAYEQYF. In nucleotides, the CDR3 is TGTGCCAGCAGTTTATATTCCCCGGGACAGTTGGCCTACGAGCAGTACTTC.